These T cell receptor beta chains were read from a single sample in a study of cytomegalovirus exposure and HLA in healthy donors. Sequencing used immunoSEQ multiplex PCR; TCRdb keeps in-frame clones, though not all of them. Counted here are 200,000 to 250,000 clones, about 90% occurring once; the ten biggest clones make up 1% to 1.2%. The sample was PBMCs. The origin of the receptors is a young woman in good health and CMV-seronegative. CDR3s include the opening cysteine and the closing phenylalanine or tryptophan. The D gene is left open where the match is weak. Expanded clones are given a class, and other clones once, few, many or no size at all.

clone_size d_call j_call v_call cdr3_nt cdr3_aa
. TRBD1 TRBJ2-7 TRBV5-1 TGCGCCAGCAGCATCCAGGACAGGCCCAAGGACGAGCAGTACTTC CASSIQDRPKDEQYF
. . TRBJ1-1 TRBV6-5 TGTGCCAGCAGTTACGGAGGGGATCGTACTGAAGCTTTCTTT CASSYGGDRTEAFF
. . TRBJ2-3 TRBV11-2 TGTGCCAGCAGCTCCTTGTGGCGGAACACAGATACGCAGTATTTT CASSSLWRNTDTQYF
. . TRBJ2-1 TRBV11-3 TGTGCCAGCAGCTCCCGGAGAGGCGACAATGAGCAGTTCTTC CASSSRRGDNEQFF
. TRBD2 TRBJ2-2 TRBV11-2 TGTGCCAGCAGCTTACGAGGAGCGGGAGCCGGGGAGCTGTTTTTT CASSLRGAGAGELFF
. . TRBJ1-2 TRBV7-9 TGTGCCAGCAGCTCCGGACGGGATAACTATGGCTACACCTTC CASSSGRDNYGYTF
. . TRBJ1-4 TRBV28 TGTGCCAGCAGTTTTGATGTGGGGTTAAACGGGAGGATAGGTGAAAAACTGTTTTTT CASSFDVGLNGRIGEKLFF
. TRBD1 TRBJ1-1 TRBV19 TGTGCCAGTATGGTCAGGGGGTACACTGAAGCTTTCTTT CASMVRGYTEAFF
once . TRBJ1-5 TRBV7-8 TGTGCCAGCAGCTTAGGGACAGGCAATCAGCCCCAGCATTTT CASSLGTGNQPQHF
. . TRBJ1-5 TRBV6-6 TGTGCCAGCGACACCGGGGAATGGATAGGCAATCAGCCCCAGCATTTT CASDTGEWIGNQPQHF
. TRBD2 TRBJ2-5 TRBV5-4 TGTGCCAGCAGCCCTGGCCCTAGCGGGAGGGCGGTGGAGACCCAGTACTTC CASSPGPSGRAVETQYF
. . TRBJ2-1 TRBV6-6 TGTGCCAGCGGGCTTAACTTAGCGGTCAATGAGCAGTTCTTC CASGLNLAVNEQFF
once . TRBJ1-1 TRBV5-4 TGTGCCAGCAGCTTGGTAACAGGGTGGTTCACTGAAGCTTTCTTT CASSLVTGWFTEAFF
few TRBD2 TRBJ2-2 TRBV6-1 TGTGCCAGCGGTGCTGGGGAGGGCGAAGTCGGGGAGCTGTTTTTT CASGAGEGEVGELFF
. TRBD1 TRBJ2-2 TRBV18 TGTGCCAGCTCCCTATCCGATCTTTCCGATCGCACCGGATACTGGGACAGGCACACCGGGGAGCTGTTTTTT CASSLSDLSDRTGYWDRHTGELFF
. . TRBJ2-7 TRBV6-5 TGTGCCAGCAGTTACTCGGCAGATTCCTACGAGCAGTACTTC CASSYSADSYEQYF
. . TRBJ2-1 TRBV28 TGTGCCAGCAGTTTTCTGCGAGGGTACAACAATGAGCAGTTCTTC CASSFLRGYNNEQFF
. . TRBJ1-3 TRBV6-1 TGTGCCAGCAGTGAGTTGACAGACTCTGGAAACACCATATATTTT CASSELTDSGNTIYF
few . TRBJ1-2 TRBV6-6 TGTGCCAGCAGTAACCAGGGAAATGGCTACACCTTC CASSNQGNGYTF
. . TRBJ2-1 TRBV9 TGTGCCAGCAGCGCCCCCCCCTCCCTGGAGGGTGAGCAGTTCTTC CASSAPPSLEGEQFF
. . TRBJ2-7 TRBV7-6 TGTGCCAGCAGCCCCCACGAGACCGGGATCAGCTCCTACGAGCAGTACTTC CASSPHETGISSYEQYF
. TRBD1 TRBJ2-5 TRBV19 TGTGCCAGTAGCCGAGACAGGGGCCGTCAAGAGACCCAGTACTTC CASSRDRGRQETQYF
once . TRBJ1-2 TRBV9 TGTGCCAGCAGCTCATCCCGACGGGGTATAAACTATGGCTACACCTTC CASSSSRRGINYGYTF
. TRBD1 TRBJ1-4 TRBV19 TGTGCCAGTAGTATCACAGGGGAGTATGAAAAACTGTTTTTT CASSITGEYEKLFF
. TRBD1 TRBJ1-2 TRBV5-1 TGCGCCAGCAGCTTGGACCCACAGGGGGCGAACTATGGCTACACCTTC CASSLDPQGANYGYTF
. TRBD2 TRBJ2-2 TRBV7-9 TGTGCCAGCAGCCGCTGGTTGAGACTAGCGGCAACCACCGGGGAGCTGTTTTTT CASSRWLRLAATTGELFF
. . TRBJ2-7 TRBV27 TGTGCCAGCAGTTTATCGGCGGGGCCCACCTACGAGCAGTACTTC CASSLSAGPTYEQYF
once TRBD2 TRBJ2-3 TRBV6-4 TGTGCCAGCAGTCAACTAGCGGGAGGCAACTTAGATACGCAGTATTTT CASSQLAGGNLDTQYF
. . TRBJ1-5 TRBV27 TGTGCCAGCAGCTACAGGGACGGTCAGCCCCAGCATTTT CASSYRDGQPQHF
. TRBD1 TRBJ2-5 TRBV9 TGTGCCAGCAGCGTAAGACAGGGGGCCGAGACCCAGTACTTC CASSVRQGAETQYF
. . TRBJ1-5 TRBV5-6 TGTGCCAGCAGCCCTGGGGGGGGGCTGAATCAGCCCCAGCATTTT CASSPGGGLNQPQHF
. TRBD2 TRBJ2-7 TRBV13 TGTGCCAGCAGCCTAAAAGCGGGACTAGCGGGAGCCGACGAGCAGTACTTC CASSLKAGLAGADEQYF
. . TRBJ1-1 TRBV18 TGTGCCAGCTCACCATTCGGGGAAACTGAAGCTTTCTTT CASSPFGETEAFF
. TRBD1 TRBJ1-1 TRBV19 TGTGCCAGTACATCCGGGACAGGGGACCACACTGAAGCTTTCTTT CASTSGTGDHTEAFF
. . TRBJ1-1 TRBV7-2 TGTGCCACCCGGCAACAGATGAACACTGAAGCTTTCTTT CATRQQMNTEAFF
. TRBD2 TRBJ2-7 TRBV18 TGTGCCAGCACTATTTCCGCCGGGAGGATGGGTTACGAGCAGTACTTC CASTISAGRMGYEQYF
. TRBD2 TRBJ2-1 TRBV2 TGTGCCAGCAGTGAGGGGCTTCTAGCGGGATATGAGCAGTTCTTC CASSEGLLAGYEQFF
. . TRBJ1-3 TRBV6-5 TGTGCCAGCAGTTACTCGAAGGGAGCTGGAAACACCATATATTTT CASSYSKGAGNTIYF
. . TRBJ2-7 TRBV7-8 TGTGCCAGCAGCACCCAAACTAGGCCCCACGAGCAGTACTTC CASSTQTRPHEQYF
once . TRBJ2-1 TRBV21-1 TGTGCCAGCAGCGCGGCCGACGGTGACCGGGGAGTGAATGAGCAGTTCTTC CASSAADGDRGVNEQFF
once . TRBJ2-7 TRBV7-3 TGTGCCAGCAGCACAAACCCAGGTTACGAGCAGTACTTC CASSTNPGYEQYF
. . TRBJ2-2 TRBV5-1 TGCGCCAGCAGCTTGGCTACAGGGATCACCGGGGAGCTGTTTTTT CASSLATGITGELFF